This T cell receptor (beta chain) was retrieved from a study of cytomegalovirus exposure and HLA in healthy donors. Overall study results and limits: A later analysis by the authors found several of the most significant clusters apparently linked to common viral pathogens. In vitro experiments confirmed that a few CMV-associated chains were specific for CMV antigens. A classifier reportedly called cytomegalovirus status with high sensitivity and specificity.

This clone was detected only a few times. No antigen is known for it. The PCR had 60 Vbeta and 13 Jbeta primers. Sequencing used immunoSEQ multiplex PCR; TCRdb keeps in-frame clones, though not all of them. There are about 120,000 clones in the sample; roughly 82% occur only once, and about 4.3% lies in the top ten. In germline, CDR1 is MNHNS, CDR2 SASEGT. V shed 2 bases and J shed 4 bases, with 17 bases lying between them. The CDR3 totals 16 residues. It was healthy bone marrow donors who served as donors. The sequence was collected from a male donor in good health and CMV-seropositive. The source material was PBMCs. The chain couples TRBV6-1 to TRBJ2-5; possibly TRBD2 for D (6 bases). The CDR3 DNA follows: TGTGCCAGCAGTGAATCCTCCGGGACTTGGGGAGAGACCCAGTACTTC. Its protein product is CASSESSGTWGETQYF.